This TCR beta chain emerged from a study of blood T cells in healthy people across ages. Concerning this clonotype itself: Its cognate antigen is unknown.

A second about 7 to 11 cycle PCR used barcoded and J-beta primers. MiXCR was run by TCRdb on the 5' RACE reads, yielding one entry per CDR3 protein. Of about 620,000 distinct CDR3 sequences listed, about 50% are singletons. The germline V gene encodes CDR1 SQVTM and CDR2 ANQGSEA. The V gene end was trimmed by 3 bases and the J gene end by 6 bases; junction bases not matched to a gene: 12. This CDR3 contains 18 residues. Study-wide results and limits: Strong correlation existed between TCR beta diversity and naive T cell percentage.

The sample taken for sequencing was blood. The sequence was obtained from a woman aged 80 or over in good health. This chain links TRBV29-1 with TRBJ2-3; 16 bases line up with TRBD2. CDR3 protein: CSVEGLAGGPHIWDTQYF. Written as DNA, the CDR3 is TGCAGCGTTGAGGGACTAGCGGGGGGGCCCCACATCTGGGATACGCAGTATTTT.